The rows below give T cell receptor beta chains drawn from one sample of a study of cytomegalovirus exposure and HLA in healthy donors. Using immunoSEQ multiplex PCR, the repertoire was profiled, and TCRdb retains in-frame clones only, with some absent. The profile shows around 100,000 clones, over 65% of them singletons. The sample consisted of PBMCs. Every receptor here comes from a woman aged 40 to 49 in good health and CMV-seropositive. Each CDR3 is given with its conserved first and last residue. Each record gives: J gene, D gene, clone size, CDR3 length, V gene, CDR3 protein. D genes are given only for firm matches. Expanded clones get a size class; other rows say once, few or many, or leave the size out.

TRBJ2-7 TRBD2 - 15 TRBV5-4 CASSRLAGGFYEQYF
TRBJ2-7 - - 14 TRBV11-3 CASGPRGLQYEQYF
TRBJ1-1 TRBD1 - 13 TRBV5-1 CASGDRGDTEAFF
TRBJ1-2 TRBD1 - 14 TRBV7-2 CASSLRTGDHGYTF
TRBJ2-7 TRBD2 few 14 TRBV6-1 CATYYGRIGYEQYF
TRBJ1-5 TRBD1 - 17 TRBV2 CASSERGGQVLNQPQHF
TRBJ1-1 - - 14 TRBV5-1 CASSFVGGGTEAFF
TRBJ1-1 - few 15 TRBV5-1 CASSLELSGGTEAFF
TRBJ2-1 - - 12 TRBV19 CASSIRGNEQFF
TRBJ2-1 TRBD1 - 15 TRBV4-3 CASSLRGEGGDEQFF
TRBJ2-3 - - 13 TRBV6-5 CASGGRASDTQYF
TRBJ2-2 TRBD2 - 17 TRBV5-1 CASSLRWDASGTGELFF
TRBJ1-2 TRBD1 - 14 TRBV19 CASRAWDRGDGYTF
TRBJ1-4 - few 14 TRBV7-9 CASSLANRDEKLFF
TRBJ1-3 - - 15 TRBV6-5 CASSYRERAGNTIYF
TRBJ2-3 TRBD1 - 13 TRBV7-2 CASSLQGPDTQYF
TRBJ1-1 - - 16 TRBV18 CASSRYSVDSNTEAFF
TRBJ2-7 - once 11 TRBV27 CASIHSYEQYF
TRBJ2-5 TRBD2 - 15 TRBV25-1 CASSRNSGSEETQYF
TRBJ2-5 TRBD2 - 16 TRBV7-8 CASSLVWTSGLGTQYF
TRBJ2-1 TRBD2 - 15 TRBV5-1 CASSSRLAGEGEQFF
TRBJ2-6 TRBD1 - 18 TRBV4-2 CASSHGTGGSGGANVLTF
TRBJ2-1 - - 17 TRBV7-3 CASSLVGRVSSYNEQFF
TRBJ2-2 TRBD1 - 17 TRBV7-9 CASSGRLRGPNTGELFF
TRBJ2-4 - - 16 TRBV4-3 CASSLLAGEAKNIQYF
TRBJ2-1 TRBD1 - 15 TRBV5-1 CASSSGTGIENEQFF
TRBJ2-5 TRBD2 - 15 TRBV4-2 CASSPTGLEGETQYF
TRBJ2-7 TRBD1 - 15 TRBV7-2 CASGRDRVFSYEQYF
TRBJ1-2 TRBD1 - 16 TRBV5-5 CASSLVGQGAGNGYTF